The entry below describes one T cell receptor beta chain. The target antigen is unknown. With 60 Vbeta and 13 Jbeta primers, the PCR was carried out. The table came from immunoSEQ multiplex PCR; TCRdb's copy has only in-frame clones and leaves some out. This repertoire shows more than 100,000 clones, more than 75% found once; its top ten account for roughly 7.7%. The CDR3 contains 16 residues. The sample originates from a study of cytomegalovirus exposure and HLA in healthy donors. Study-level findings and limits: In vitro testing confirmed a few CMV-associated chains as specific for CMV antigens. One variant, a missense change in DCLRE1C, was linked in a later analysis to TCR beta V- and J-gene trimming. It has been reported that TCR beta sequences accurately predicted the HLA-A and HLA-B alleles of most subjects. Relative to equally common others, HLA-associated TCR beta chains showed greater clonal expansion in a later analysis.

The gene calls are TRBV21-1 and TRBJ2-1; the table's D call, TRBD2, has no DNA check behind it. TRBV21-1 is shown as a pseudogene. The source is a woman aged 50 to 60 in good health and CMV-seropositive. The specimen sequenced was PBMCs. In DNA, the CDR3 is TGTGCCAGCAGCAAGGTTAGCGGGGTCTCCTACAATGAGCAGTTCTTC. This sequence encodes CASSKVSGVSYNEQFF.